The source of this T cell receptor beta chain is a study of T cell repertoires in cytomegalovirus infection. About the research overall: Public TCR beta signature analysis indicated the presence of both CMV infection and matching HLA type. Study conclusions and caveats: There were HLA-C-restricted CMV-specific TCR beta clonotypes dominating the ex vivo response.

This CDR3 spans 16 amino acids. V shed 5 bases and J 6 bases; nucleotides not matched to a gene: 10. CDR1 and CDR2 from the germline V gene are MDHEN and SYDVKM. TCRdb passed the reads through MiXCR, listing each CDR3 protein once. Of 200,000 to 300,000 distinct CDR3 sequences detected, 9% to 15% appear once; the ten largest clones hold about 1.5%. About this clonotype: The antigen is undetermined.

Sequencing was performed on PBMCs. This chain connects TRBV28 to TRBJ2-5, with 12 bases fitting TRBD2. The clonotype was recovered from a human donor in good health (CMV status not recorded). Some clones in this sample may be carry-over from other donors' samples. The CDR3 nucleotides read TGTGCCAGCAGTATGAGTGGACTAGCGGGATCGAAGACCCAGTACTTC. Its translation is CASSMSGLAGSKTQYF.